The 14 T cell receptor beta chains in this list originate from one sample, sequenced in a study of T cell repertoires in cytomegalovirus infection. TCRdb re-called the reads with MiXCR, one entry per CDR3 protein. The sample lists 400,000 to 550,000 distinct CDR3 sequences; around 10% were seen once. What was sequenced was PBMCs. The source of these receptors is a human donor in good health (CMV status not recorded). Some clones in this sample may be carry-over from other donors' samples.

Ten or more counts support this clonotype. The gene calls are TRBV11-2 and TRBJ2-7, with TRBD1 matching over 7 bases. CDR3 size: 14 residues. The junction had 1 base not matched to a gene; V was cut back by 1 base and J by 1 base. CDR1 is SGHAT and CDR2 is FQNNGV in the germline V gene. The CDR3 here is CASSLGRGSYEQYF. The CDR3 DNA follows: TGTGCCAGCAGCTTAGGCAGGGGGTCCTACGAGCAGTACTTC.

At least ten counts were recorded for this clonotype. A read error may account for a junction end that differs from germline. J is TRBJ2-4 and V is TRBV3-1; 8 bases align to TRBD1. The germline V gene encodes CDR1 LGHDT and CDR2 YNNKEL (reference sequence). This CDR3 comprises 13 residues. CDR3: CASSQVPGGAWHF. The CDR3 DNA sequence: TGTGCCAGCAGCCAAGTGCCAGGGGGCGCGTGGCACTTC.

CDR3 protein: CAISGGKSSSGNTIYF. In DNA form, the CDR3 reads TGTGCCATCAGTGGCGGAAAATCGAGCTCTGGAAACACCATATATTTT. The rearrangement joins TRBV10-3 to TRBJ1-3; D is ambiguous. The CDR3 loop spans 16 amino acids. V was trimmed by 4 bases and J by 0 bases, leaving 13 bases between them. The germline CDR1 and CDR2 sequences are ENHRY and SYGVKD.

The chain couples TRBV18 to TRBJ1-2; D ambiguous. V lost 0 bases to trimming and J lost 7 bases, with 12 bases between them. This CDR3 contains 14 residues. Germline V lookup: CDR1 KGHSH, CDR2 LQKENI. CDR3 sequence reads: CASSPPPGSGGYTF. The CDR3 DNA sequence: TGTGCCAGCTCACCACCCCCGGGTTCGGGTGGCTACACCTTC.

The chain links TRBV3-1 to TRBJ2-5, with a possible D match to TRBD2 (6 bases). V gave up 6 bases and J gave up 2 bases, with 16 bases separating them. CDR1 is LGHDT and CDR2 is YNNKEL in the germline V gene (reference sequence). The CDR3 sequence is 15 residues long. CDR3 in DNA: TGTGCCAGCAGGTTCTGGCGGGGATTACAAGAGACCCAGTACTTC. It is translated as CASRFWRGLQETQYF.

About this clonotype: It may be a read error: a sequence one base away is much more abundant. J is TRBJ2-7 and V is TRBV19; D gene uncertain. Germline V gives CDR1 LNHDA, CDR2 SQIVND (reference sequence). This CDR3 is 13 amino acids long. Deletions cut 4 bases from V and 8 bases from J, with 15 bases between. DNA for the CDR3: TGTGCCAGTAGTACCCTCTTTTTGACCAAGCAGTACTTC. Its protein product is CASSTLFLTKQYF. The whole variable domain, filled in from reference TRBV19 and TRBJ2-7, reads DGGITQSPKYLFRKEGQNVTLSCEQNLNHDAMYWYRQDPGQGLRLIYYSQIVNDFQKGDIAEGYSVSREKKESFPLTVTSAQKNPTAFYLCASSTLFLTKQYFGPGTRLTVT.

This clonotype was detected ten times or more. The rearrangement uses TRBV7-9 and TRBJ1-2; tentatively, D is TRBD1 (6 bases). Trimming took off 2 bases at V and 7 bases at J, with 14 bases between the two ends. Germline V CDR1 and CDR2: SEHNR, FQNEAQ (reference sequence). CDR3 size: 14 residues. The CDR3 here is CASSLPTGIFGYTF. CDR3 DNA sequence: TGTGCCAGCAGCTTACCAACAGGGATCTTTGGCTACACCTTC.

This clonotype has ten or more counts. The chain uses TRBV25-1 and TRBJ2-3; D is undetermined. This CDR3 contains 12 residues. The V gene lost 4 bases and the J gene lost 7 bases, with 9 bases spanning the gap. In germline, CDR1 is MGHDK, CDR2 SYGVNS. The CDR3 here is CASSGSDHTQYF. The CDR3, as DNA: TGTGCCAGCAGTGGCTCGGACCATACGCAGTATTTT.

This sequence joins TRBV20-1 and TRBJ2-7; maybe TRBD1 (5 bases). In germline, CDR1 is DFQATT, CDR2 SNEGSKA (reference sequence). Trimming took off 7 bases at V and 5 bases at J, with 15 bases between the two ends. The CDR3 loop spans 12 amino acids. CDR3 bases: TGCAGTGGGTATAAGGGGTTCGACGAGCAGTACTTC. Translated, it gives CSGYKGFDEQYF.

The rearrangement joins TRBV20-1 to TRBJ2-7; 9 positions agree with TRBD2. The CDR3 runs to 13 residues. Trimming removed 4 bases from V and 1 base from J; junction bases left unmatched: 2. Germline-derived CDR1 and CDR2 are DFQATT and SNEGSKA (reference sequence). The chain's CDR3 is CSATTSGSYEQYF. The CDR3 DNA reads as TGCAGTGCTACAACTAGCGGGTCCTACGAGCAGTACTTC.

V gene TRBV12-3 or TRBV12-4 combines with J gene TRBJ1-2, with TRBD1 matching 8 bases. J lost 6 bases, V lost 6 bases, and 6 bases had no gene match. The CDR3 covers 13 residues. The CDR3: CASSIQGAHGYTF. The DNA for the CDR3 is TGTGCCAGCAGCATCCAGGGGGCGCATGGCTACACCTTC.

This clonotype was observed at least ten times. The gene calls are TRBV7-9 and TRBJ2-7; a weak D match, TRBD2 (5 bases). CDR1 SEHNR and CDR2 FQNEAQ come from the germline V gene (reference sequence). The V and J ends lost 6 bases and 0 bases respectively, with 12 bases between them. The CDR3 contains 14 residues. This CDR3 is CASRPAGTSYEQYF. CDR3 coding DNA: TGTGCCAGCAGGCCCGCGGGCACCTCCTACGAGCAGTACTTC.

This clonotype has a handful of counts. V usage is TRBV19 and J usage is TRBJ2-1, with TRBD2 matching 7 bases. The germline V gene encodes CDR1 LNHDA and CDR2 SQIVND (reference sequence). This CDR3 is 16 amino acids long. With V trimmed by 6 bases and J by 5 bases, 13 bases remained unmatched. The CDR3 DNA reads TGTGCCAGTAGCTCGGGAGGCGGCCAGCGGAACAATGAGCAGTTCTTC. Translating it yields CASSSGGGQRNNEQFF.

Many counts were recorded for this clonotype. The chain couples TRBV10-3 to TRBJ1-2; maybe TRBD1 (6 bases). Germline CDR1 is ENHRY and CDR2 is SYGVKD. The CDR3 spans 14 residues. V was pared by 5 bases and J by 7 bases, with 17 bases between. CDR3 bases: TGTGCCATCAGTCCTGGGGACACCCGTGTTGGCTACACCTTC. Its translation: CAISPGDTRVGYTF.